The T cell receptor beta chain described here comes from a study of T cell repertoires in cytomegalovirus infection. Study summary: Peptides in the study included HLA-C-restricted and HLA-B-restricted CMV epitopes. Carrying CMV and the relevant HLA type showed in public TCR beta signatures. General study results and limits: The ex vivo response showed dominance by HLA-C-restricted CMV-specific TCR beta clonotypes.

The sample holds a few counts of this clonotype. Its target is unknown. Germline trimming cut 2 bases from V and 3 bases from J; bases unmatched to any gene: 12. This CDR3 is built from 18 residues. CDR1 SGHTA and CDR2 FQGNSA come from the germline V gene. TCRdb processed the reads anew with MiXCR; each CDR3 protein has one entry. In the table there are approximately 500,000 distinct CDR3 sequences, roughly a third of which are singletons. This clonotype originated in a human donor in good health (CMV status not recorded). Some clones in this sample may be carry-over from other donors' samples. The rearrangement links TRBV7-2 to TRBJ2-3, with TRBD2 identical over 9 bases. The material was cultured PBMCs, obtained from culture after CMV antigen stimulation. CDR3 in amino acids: CASSLSLGYAGGTDTQYF. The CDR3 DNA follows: TGTGCCAGCAGCTTATCCCTGGGGTATGCGGGAGGGACAGATACGCAGTATTTT.